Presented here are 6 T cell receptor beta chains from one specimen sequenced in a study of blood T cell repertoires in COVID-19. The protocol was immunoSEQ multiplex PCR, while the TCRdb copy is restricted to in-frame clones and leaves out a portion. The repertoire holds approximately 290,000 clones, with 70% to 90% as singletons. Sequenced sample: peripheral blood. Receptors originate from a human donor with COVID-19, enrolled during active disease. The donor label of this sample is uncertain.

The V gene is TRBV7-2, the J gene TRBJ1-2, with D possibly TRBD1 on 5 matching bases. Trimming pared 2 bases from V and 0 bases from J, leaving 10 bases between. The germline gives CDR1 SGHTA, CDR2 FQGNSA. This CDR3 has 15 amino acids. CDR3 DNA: TGTGCCAGCAGCTTACCAGGGTCCCCTAACTATGGCTACACCTTC. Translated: CASSLPGSPNYGYTF.

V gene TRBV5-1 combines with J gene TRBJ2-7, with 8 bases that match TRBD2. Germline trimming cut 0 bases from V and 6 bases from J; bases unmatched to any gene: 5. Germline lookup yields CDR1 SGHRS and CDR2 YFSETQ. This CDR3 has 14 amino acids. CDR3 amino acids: CASSLGVSGTEQYF. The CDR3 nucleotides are TGCGCCAGCAGCTTGGGAGTTAGCGGGACCGAGCAGTACTTC.

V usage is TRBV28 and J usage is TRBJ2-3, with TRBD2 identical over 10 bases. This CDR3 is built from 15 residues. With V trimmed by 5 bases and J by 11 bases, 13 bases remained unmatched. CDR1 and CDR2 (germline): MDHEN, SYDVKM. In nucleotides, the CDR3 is TGTGCCAGCAGTCCACCGGGACTAGCGCCGTATCAGCAGTATTTT. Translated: CASSPPGLAPYQQYF.

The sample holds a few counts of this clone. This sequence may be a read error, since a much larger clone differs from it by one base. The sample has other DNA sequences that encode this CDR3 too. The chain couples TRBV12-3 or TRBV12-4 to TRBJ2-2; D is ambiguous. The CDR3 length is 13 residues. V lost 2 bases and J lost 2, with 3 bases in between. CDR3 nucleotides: TGTGCCAGCAGTTTACAAAACACCGGGGAGCTGTTTTTT. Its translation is CASSLQNTGELFF.

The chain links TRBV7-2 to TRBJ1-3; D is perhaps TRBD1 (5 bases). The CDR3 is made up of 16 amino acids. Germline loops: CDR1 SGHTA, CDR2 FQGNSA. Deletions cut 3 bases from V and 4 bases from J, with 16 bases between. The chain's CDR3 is CASSLLLGALGNTIYF. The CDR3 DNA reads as TGTGCCAGCAGCTTGCTACTTGGGGCTCTCGGAAACACCATATATTTT.

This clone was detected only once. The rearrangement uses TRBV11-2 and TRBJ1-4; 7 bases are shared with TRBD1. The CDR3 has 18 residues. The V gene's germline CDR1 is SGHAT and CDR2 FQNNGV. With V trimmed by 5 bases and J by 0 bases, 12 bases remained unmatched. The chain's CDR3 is CASSQGQTSLATNEKLFF. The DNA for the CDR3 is TGTGCCAGCAGCCAGGGACAGACCTCGCTAGCAACTAATGAAAAACTGTTTTTT. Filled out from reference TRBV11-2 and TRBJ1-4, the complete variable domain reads EAGVAQSPRYKIIEKRQSVAFWCNPISGHATLYWYQQILGQGPKLLIQFQNNGVVDDSQLPKDRFSAERLKGVDSTLKIQPAKLEDSAVYLCASSQGQTSLATNEKLFFGSGTQLSVL.